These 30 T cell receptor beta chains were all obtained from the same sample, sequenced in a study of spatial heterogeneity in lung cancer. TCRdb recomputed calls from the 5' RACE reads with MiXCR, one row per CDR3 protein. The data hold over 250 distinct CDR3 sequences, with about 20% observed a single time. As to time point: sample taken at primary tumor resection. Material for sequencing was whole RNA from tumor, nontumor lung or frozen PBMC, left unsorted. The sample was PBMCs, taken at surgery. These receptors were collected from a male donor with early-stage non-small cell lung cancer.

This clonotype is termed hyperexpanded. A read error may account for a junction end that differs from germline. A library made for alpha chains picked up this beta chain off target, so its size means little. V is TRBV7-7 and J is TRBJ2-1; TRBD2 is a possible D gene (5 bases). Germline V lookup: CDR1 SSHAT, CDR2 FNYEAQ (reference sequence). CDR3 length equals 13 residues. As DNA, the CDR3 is TGTGCTAGCAGCTTAGTCGGGGAGAATGAGCAGTTCTTC. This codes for CASSLVGENEQFF.

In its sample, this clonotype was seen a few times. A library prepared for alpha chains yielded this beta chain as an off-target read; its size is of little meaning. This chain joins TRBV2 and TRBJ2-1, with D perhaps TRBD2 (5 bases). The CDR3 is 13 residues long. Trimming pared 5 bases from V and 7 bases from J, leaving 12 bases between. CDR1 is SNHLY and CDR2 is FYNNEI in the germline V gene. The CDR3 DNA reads TGTGCCAGCAGTTGGACTGTCGGAAATGAGCAGTTCTTC. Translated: CASSWTVGNEQFF.

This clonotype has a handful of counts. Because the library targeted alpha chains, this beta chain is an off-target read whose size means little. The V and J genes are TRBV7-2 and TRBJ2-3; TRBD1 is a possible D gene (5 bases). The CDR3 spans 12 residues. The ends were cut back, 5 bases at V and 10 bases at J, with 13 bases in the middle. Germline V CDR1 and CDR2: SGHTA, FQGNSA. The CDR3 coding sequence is TGTGCCAGCAGCGTCCCTAGGGGTGCGCAGTATTTT. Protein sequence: CASSVPRGAQYF.

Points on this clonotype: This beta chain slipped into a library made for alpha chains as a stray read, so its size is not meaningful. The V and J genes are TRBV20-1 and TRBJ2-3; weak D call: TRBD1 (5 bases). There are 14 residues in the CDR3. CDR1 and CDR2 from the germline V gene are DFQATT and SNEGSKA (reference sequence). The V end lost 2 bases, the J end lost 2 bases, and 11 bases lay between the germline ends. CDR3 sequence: CSARRMTVTDTQYF. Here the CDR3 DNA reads TGCAGTGCTAGAAGGATGACAGTCACAGATACGCAGTATTTT.

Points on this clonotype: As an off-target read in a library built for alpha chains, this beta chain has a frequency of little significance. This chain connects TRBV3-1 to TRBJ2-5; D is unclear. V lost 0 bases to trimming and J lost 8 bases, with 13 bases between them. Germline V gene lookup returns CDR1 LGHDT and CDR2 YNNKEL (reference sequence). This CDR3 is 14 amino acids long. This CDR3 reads CASSQDWVPGTQYF. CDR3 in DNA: TGTGCCAGCAGCCAAGATTGGGTCCCAGGTACCCAGTACTTC.

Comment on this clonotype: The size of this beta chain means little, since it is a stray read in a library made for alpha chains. The CDR3 loop reads CASSAGQGAYGYTF. Written as DNA, the CDR3 is TGTGCCAGCAGCGCCGGACAGGGGGCCTATGGCTACACCTTC. This chain uses TRBV9 with TRBJ1-2; 11 bases match TRBD1. Germline trimming cut 3 bases from V and 4 bases from J; bases unmatched to any gene: 2. The CDR3 sequence is 14 residues long. CDR1 and CDR2 from the germline V gene are SGDLS and YYNGEE.

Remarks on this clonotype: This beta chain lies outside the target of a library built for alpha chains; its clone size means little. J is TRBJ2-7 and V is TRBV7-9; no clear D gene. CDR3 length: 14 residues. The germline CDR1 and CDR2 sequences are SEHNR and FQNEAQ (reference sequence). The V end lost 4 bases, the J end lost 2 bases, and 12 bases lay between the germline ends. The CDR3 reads CASSSGSLAYEQYF. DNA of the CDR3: TGTGCCAGCAGCTCTGGATCCCTCGCCTACGAGCAGTACTTC. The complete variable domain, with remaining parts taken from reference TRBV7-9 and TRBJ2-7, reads DTGVSQNPRHKITKRGQNVTFRCDPISEHNRLYWYRQTLGQGPEFLTYFQNEAQLEKSRLLSDRFSAERPKGSFSTLEIQRTEQGDSAMYLCASSSGSLAYEQYFGPGTRLTVT.

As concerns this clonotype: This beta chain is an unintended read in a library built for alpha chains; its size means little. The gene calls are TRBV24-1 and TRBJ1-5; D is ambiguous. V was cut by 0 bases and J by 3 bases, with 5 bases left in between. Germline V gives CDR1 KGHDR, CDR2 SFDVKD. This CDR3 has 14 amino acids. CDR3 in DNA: TGTGCCACCAGTGATTTGAGTATCAATCAGCCCCAGCATTTT. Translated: CATSDLSINQPQHF.

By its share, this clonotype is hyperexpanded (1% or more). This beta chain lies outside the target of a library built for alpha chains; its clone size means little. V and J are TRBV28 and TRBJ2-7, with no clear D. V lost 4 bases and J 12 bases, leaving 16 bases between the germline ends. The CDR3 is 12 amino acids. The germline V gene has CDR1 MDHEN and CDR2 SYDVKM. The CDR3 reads CASSSQGRGWYF. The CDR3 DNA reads TGTGCCAGCAGTTCCCAAGGCCGTGGGTGGTACTTC.

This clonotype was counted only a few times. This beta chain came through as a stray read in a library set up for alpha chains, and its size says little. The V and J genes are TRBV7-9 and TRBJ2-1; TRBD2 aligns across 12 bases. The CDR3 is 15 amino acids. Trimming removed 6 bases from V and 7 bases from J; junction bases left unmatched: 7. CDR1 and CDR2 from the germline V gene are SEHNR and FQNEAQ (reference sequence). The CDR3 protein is CASSDSLAGGNEQFF. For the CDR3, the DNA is TGTGCCAGCAGTGATTCCCTAGCGGGAGGGAATGAGCAGTTCTTC.

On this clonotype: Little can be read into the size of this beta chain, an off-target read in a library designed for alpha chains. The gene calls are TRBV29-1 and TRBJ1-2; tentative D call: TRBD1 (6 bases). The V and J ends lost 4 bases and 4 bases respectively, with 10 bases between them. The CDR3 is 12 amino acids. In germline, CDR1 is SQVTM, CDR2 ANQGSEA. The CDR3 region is CSVVDRSYGYTF. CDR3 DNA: TGCAGCGTTGTCGACAGGAGCTATGGCTACACCTTC.

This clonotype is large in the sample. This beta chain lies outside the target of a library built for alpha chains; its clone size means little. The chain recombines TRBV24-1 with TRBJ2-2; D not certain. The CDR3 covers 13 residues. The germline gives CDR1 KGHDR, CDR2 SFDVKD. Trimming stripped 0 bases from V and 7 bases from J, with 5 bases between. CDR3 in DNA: TGTGCCACCAGTGATTTGTGGGGCGGGGAGCTGTTTTTT. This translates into CATSDLWGGELFF.

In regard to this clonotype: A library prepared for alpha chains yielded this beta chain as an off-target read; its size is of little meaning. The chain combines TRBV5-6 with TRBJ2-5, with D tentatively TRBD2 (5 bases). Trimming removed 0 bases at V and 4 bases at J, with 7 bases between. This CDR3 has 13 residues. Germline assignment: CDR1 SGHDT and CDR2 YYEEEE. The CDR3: CASSLAGRETQYF. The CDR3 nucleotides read TGTGCCAGCAGCTTGGCGGGGAGAGAGACCCAGTACTTC.

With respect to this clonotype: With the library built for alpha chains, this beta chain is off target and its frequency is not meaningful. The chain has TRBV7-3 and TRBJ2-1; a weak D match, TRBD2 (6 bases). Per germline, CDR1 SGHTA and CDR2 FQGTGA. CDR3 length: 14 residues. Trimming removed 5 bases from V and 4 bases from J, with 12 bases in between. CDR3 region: CASSELGGYNEQFF. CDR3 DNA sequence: TGTGCCAGCAGCGAGCTGGGGGGATACAATGAGCAGTTCTTC.

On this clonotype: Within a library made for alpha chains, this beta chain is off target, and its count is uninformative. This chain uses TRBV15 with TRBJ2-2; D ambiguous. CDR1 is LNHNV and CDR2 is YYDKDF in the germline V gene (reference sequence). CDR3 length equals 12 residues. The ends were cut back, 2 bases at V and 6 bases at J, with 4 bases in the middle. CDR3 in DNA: TGTGCCACCAGCAGATGGGCCGGGGAGCTGTTTTTT. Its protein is CATSRWAGELFF.

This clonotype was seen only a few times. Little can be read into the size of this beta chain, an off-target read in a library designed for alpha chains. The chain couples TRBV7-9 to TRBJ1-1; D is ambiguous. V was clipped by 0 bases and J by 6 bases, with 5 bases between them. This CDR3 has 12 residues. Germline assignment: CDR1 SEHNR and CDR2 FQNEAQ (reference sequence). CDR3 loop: CASSLAAPEAFF. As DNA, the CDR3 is TGTGCCAGCAGCTTAGCGGCTCCTGAAGCTTTCTTT.

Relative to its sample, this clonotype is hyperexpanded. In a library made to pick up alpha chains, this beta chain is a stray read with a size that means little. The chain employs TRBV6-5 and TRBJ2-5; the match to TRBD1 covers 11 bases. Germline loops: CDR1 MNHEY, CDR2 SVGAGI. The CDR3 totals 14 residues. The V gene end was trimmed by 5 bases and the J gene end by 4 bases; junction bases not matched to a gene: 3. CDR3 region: CASSRTGGLETQYF. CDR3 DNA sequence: TGTGCCAGCAGTCGGACAGGGGGCTTAGAGACCCAGTACTTC.

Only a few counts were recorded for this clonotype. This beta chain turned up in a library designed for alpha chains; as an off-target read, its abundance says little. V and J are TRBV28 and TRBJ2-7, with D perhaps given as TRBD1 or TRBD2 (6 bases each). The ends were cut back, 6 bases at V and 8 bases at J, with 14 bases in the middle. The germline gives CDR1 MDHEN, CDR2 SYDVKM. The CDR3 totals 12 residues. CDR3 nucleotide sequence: TGTGCCAGCAGCGGACTACGGGGGCAGCAGTACTTC. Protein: CASSGLRGQQYF.

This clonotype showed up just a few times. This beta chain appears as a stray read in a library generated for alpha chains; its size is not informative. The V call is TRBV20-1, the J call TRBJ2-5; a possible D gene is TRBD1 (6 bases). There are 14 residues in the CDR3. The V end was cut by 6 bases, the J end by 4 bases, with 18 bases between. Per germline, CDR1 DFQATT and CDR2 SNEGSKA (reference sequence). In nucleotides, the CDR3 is TGCAGTGCGACACAGGGTGGGGCGGGAGAGACCCAGTACTTC. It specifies CSATQGGAGETQYF.

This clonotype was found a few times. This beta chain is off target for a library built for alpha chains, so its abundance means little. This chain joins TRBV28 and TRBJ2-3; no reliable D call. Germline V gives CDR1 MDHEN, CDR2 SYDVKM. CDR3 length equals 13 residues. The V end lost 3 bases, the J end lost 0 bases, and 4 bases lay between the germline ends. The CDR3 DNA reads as TGTGCCAGCAGTTTCGGGAGCACAGATACGCAGTATTTT. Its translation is CASSFGSTDTQYF.

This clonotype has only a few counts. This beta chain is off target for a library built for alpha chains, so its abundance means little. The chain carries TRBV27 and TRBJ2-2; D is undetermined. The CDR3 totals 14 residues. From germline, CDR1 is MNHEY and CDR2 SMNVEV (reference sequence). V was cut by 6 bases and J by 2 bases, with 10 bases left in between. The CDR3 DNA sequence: TGTGCCAGCAGCCTGTGGGCAAACACCGGGGAGCTGTTTTTT. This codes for CASSLWANTGELFF.

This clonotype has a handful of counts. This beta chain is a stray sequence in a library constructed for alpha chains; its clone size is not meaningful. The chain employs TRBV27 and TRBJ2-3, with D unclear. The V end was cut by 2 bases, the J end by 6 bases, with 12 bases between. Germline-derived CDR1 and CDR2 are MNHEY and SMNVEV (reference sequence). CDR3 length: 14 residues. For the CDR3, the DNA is TGTGCCAGCAGTTTAAGTGAAATCTCCGATACGCAGTATTTT. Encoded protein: CASSLSEISDTQYF.

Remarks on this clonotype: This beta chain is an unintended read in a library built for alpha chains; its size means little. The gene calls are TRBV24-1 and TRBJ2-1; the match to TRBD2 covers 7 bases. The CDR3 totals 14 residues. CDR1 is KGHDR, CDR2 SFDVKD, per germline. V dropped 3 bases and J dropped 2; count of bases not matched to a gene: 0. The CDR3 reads CATSDAGAYNEQFF. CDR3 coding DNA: TGTGCCACCAGTGATGCGGGGGCCTACAATGAGCAGTTCTTC.

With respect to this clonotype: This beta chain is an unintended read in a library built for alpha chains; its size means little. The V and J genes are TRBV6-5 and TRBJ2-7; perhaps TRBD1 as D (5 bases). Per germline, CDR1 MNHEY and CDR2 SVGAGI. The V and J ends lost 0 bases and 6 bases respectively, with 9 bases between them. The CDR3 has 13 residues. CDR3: CASSYSKGSEQYF. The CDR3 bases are TGTGCCAGCAGTTACTCGAAGGGGTCCGAGCAGTACTTC.

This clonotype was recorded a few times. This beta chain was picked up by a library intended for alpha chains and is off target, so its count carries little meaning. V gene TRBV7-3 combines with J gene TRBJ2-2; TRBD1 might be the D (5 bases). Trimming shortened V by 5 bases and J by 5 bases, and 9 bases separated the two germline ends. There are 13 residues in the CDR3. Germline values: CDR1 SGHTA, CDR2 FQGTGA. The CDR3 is CASSPHRTGELFF. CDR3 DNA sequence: TGTGCCAGCAGCCCGCACAGGACCGGGGAGCTGTTTTTT.

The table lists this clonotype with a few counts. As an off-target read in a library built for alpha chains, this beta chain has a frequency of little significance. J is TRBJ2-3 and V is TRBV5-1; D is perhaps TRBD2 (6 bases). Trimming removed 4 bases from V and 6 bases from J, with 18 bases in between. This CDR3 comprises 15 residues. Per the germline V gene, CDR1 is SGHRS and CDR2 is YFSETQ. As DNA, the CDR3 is TGCGCCAGCAGCGTAGGAGGGGTCGTTGATGATACGCAGTATTTT. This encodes CASSVGGVVDDTQYF.

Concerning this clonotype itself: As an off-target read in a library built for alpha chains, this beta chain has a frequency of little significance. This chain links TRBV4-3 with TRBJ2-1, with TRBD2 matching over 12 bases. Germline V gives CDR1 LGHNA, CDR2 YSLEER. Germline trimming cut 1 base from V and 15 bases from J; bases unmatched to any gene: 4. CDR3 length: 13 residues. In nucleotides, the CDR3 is TGCGCCAGCAGCCAAGGACTAGCGGGAGACCCGTTCTTC. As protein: CASSQGLAGDPFF.

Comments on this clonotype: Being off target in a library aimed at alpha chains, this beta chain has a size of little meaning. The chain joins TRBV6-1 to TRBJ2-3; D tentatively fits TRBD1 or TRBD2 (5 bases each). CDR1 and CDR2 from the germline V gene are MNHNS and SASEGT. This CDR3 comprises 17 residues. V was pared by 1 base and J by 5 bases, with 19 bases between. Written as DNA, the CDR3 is TGTGCCAGCAGTGAAGTTCCGGGACCCGGAGACATAGATACGCAGTATTTT. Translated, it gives CASSEVPGPGDIDTQYF.

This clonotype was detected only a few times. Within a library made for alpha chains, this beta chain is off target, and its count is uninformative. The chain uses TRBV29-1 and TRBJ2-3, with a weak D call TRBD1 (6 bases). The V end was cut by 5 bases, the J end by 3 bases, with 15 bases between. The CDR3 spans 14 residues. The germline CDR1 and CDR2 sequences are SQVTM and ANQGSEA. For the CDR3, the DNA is TGCAGCGTTCCCCGCCGGGACACAACAGATACGCAGTATTTT. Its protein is CSVPRRDTTDTQYF.

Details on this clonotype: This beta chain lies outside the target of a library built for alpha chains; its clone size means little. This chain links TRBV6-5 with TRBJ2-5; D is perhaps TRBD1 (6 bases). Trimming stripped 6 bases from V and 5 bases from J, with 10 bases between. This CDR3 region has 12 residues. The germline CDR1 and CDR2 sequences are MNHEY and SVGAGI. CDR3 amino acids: CASRNRVETQYF. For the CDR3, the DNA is TGTGCCAGCAGAAACAGGGTGGAGACCCAGTACTTC.